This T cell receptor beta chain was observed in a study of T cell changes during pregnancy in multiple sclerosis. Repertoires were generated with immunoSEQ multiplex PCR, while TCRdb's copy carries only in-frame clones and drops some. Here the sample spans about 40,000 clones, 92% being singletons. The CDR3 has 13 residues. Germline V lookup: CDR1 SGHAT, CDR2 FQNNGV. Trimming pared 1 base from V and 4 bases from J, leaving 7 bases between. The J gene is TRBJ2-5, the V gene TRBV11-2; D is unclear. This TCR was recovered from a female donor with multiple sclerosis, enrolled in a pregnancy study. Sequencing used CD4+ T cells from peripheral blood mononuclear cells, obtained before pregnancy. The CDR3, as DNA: TGTGCCAGCAGCTTAGTTTACGGAGAGACCCAGTACTTC. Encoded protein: CASSLVYGETQYF.